These 4 T cell receptor beta chains were all obtained from the same sample, sequenced in a study of blood T cell repertoires in COVID-19. The method was immunoSEQ multiplex PCR; TCRdb's version includes in-frame clones alone and lacks a portion of them. The table records roughly 70,000 clones, less than 75% of them present only once. The sample was peripheral blood. The receptors originated from a man in his 60s with acute or convalescent COVID-19.

This CDR3 is CASSLPGGDETQYF. CDR3 DNA: TGTGCCAGCAGCTTACCGGGGGGGGACGAGACCCAGTACTTC. V is TRBV7-2 and J is TRBJ2-5, with TRBD2 matching over 8 bases. The trim removed 2 bases at V and 5 bases at J, leaving 4 bases unmatched. The CDR3 runs to 14 residues. Germline CDR1 is SGHTA and CDR2 is FQGNSA.

This chain joins TRBV6-5 and TRBJ2-6; 7 bases are shared with TRBD1. This CDR3 comprises 14 residues. Germline trimming cut 6 bases from V and 2 bases from J; bases unmatched to any gene: 1. Germline V gives CDR1 MNHEY, CDR2 SVGAGI. CDR3: CASRGTAGANVLTF. The CDR3 DNA reads as TGTGCCAGCAGGGGGACAGCTGGGGCCAACGTCCTGACTTTC.

The gene calls are TRBV9 and TRBJ2-7; a weak D match, TRBD1 (5 bases). V was cut by 0 bases and J by 8 bases, with 15 bases left in between. Germline V gene lookup returns CDR1 SGDLS and CDR2 YYNGEE. The CDR3 has 14 amino acids. CDR3 region: CASSVGLRQGKQYF. CDR3 nucleotides: TGTGCCAGCAGCGTAGGGCTCCGGCAGGGAAAGCAGTACTTC.

The V and J genes are TRBV5-1 and TRBJ1-3; D is possibly TRBD1 (5 bases). The CDR3 sequence is 14 residues long. The V end lost 0 bases, the J end lost 8 bases, and 12 bases lay between the germline ends. Germline V gene data show CDR1 as SGHRS and CDR2 as YFSETQ. CDR3 protein: CASSLGAGRDTIYF. CDR3 in DNA: TGCGCCAGCAGCTTGGGGGCAGGGAGGGACACCATATATTTT. The full variable domain, in which reference TRBV5-1 and TRBJ1-3 provide the parts outside the CDR3, is KAGVTQTPRYLIKTRGQQVTLSCSPISGHRSVSWYQQTPGQGLQFLFEYFSETQRNKGNFPGRFSGRQFSNSRSEMNVSTLELGDSALYLCASSLGAGRDTIYFGEGSWLTVV.